Presented here are 14 T cell receptor beta chains from one specimen sequenced in a study of blood T cell repertoires in COVID-19. Clones were sequenced by immunoSEQ multiplex PCR, and TCRdb holds only the in-frame ones, with some missing. The repertoire holds approximately 150,000 clones, with about 89% as singletons. The sequencing sample was made of peripheral blood. The receptors come from a man in his forties or fifties who had recovered from COVID-19.

J is TRBJ2-1 and V is TRBV12-5; TRBD2 matches at 13 bases. CDR3 size: 15 residues. Germline-derived CDR1 and CDR2 are LGHNT and FRNRAP. V gave up 5 bases and J gave up 7 bases; unmatched junction bases: 5. The CDR3 region has the DNA TGTGCTAGTGGTCCCGGACTAGCGGGGGTGAATGAGCAGTTCTTC. Amino acid sequence: CASGPGLAGVNEQFF.

The chain carries TRBV9 and TRBJ2-7; TRBD1 is a possible D gene (6 bases). Germline lookup yields CDR1 SGDLS and CDR2 YYNGEE. This CDR3 comprises 14 residues. V shed 2 bases and J shed 0 bases, with 9 bases lying between them. The CDR3 coding sequence is TGTGCCAGCAGCGTTCCGGGACACTCCTACGAGCAGTACTTC. Protein product: CASSVPGHSYEQYF.

This sequence joins TRBV18 and TRBJ1-1; no reliable D call. The CDR3 contains 16 residues. Trimming removed 6 bases from V and 0 bases from J, with 17 bases in between. Germline V gene lookup returns CDR1 KGHSH and CDR2 LQKENI. CDR3 sequence (DNA): TGTGCCAGCTCTCCTCAGGTTGACAAAATGAACACTGAAGCTTTCTTT. Translating gives CASSPQVDKMNTEAFF.

The chain carries TRBV10-3 and TRBJ2-5, with D maybe TRBD1 (5 bases). The CDR3 sequence is 13 residues long. V was shortened by 2 bases and J by 5 bases, with 9 bases between the two germline ends. Germline V gives CDR1 ENHRY, CDR2 SYGVKD. The CDR3 is CAISEGADETQYF. CDR3 DNA: TGTGCCATCAGTGAGGGGGCTGATGAGACCCAGTACTTC.

This chain uses TRBV7-2 with TRBJ1-2, with 7 bases matching TRBD1. The junction had 15 bases not matched to a gene; V was cut back by 4 bases and J by 1 base. The CDR3 sequence is 18 residues long. Per germline, CDR1 SGHTA and CDR2 FQGNSA. CDR3 coding DNA: TGTGCCAGCAGCTCAGGGCCGGGCCTCACAGGGGTTAACTATGGCTACACCTTC. This encodes CASSSGPGLTGVNYGYTF.

This clone was picked up one time. The V call is TRBV11-2, the J call TRBJ2-7; 13 positions agree with TRBD2. Germline V gene lookup returns CDR1 SGHAT and CDR2 FQNNGV. The CDR3 loop spans 17 amino acids. V gave up 2 bases and J gave up 4 bases; unmatched junction bases: 8. The CDR3, as DNA: TGTGCCAGCAGCTTACTGACTAGCGGGGGGCTCCATTACGAGCAGTACTTC. Its translation: CASSLLTSGGLHYEQYF.

This chain connects TRBV2 to TRBJ1-3; D is unresolved. V gave up 7 bases and J gave up 0 bases, with 4 bases separating them. The CDR3 is 12 amino acids. CDR1 SNHLY and CDR2 FYNNEI come from the germline V gene. Written as DNA, the CDR3 is TGTGCCAGCATTATCTCTGGAAACACCATATATTTT. Its protein is CASIISGNTIYF.

V and J are TRBV14 and TRBJ1-6; D perhaps matches TRBD1 (6 bases). V was clipped by 2 bases and J by 7 bases, with 21 bases between them. Germline V gene data show CDR1 as SGHDN and CDR2 as FVKESK. The CDR3 loop spans 18 amino acids. CDR3 coding DNA: TGTGCCAGCAGCCAATACGTCGGATCTCAGGGGTGGAATTCACCCCTCCACTTT. The encoded protein is CASSQYVGSQGWNSPLHF.

This chain uses TRBV7-2 with TRBJ1-1; 9 nucleotides line up with TRBD1. CDR1 is SGHTA and CDR2 is FQGNSA in the germline V gene. This CDR3 has 14 residues. J gave up 5 bases and V 4 bases, and 5 bases lay outside the gene matches. This chain's CDR3 is CASSSRTGVTEAFF. DNA of the CDR3: TGTGCCAGCAGCTCGAGGACAGGGGTTACTGAAGCTTTCTTT.

The rearrangement links TRBV3-1 (or the pseudogene TRBV3-2) to TRBJ1-1; TRBD1 might be the D (5 bases). The V end was cut by 4 bases, the J end by 3 bases, with 6 bases between. The CDR3 runs to 12 residues. The V gene's germline CDR1 is LGHDT and CDR2 YNNKEL (reference sequence). CDR3 loop: CASSRGDTEAFF. The CDR3 nucleotides are TGTGCCAGCAGCCGGGGGGACACTGAAGCTTTCTTT.

This chain uses TRBV5-1 with TRBJ2-2; D may be TRBD2 (6 bases). The CDR3 consists of 15 residues. Germline values: CDR1 SGHRS, CDR2 YFSETQ. Trimming pared 4 bases from V and 6 bases from J, leaving 16 bases between. In DNA form, the CDR3 reads TGCGCCAGCAGCCCATTAGGAGGGGATGCCGGGGAGCTGTTTTTT. Protein product: CASSPLGGDAGELFF. Variable domain in full (rest from reference TRBV5-1 and TRBJ2-2): KAGVTQTPRYLIKTRGQQVTLSCSPISGHRSVSWYQQTPGQGLQFLFEYFSETQRNKGNFPGRFSGRQFSNSRSEMNVSTLELGDSALYLCASSPLGGDAGELFFGEGSRLTVL.

The rearrangement joins TRBV21-1 to TRBJ2-1; the table's TRBD1 call for D was not verified on the DNA. TRBV21-1 is a documented pseudogene. The CDR3 consists of 16 residues. CDR3 nucleotides: TGTGCCAGCAGCATTCGGACAGGGGGCGCTTTCAATGAGCAGTTCTTC. Translated, it gives CASSIRTGGAFNEQFF.

The chain recombines TRBV5-5 with TRBJ1-6; TRBD1 aligns across 7 bases. Germline V gives CDR1 SGHKS, CDR2 YYEKEE (reference sequence). The V segment lost 6 bases and the J segment 7 bases; nucleotides outside the gene matches: 13. The CDR3 is made up of 16 amino acids. In DNA, the CDR3 is TGTGCCAGCAAATTAGCCTCCGGGACAGTGAATTCACCCCTCCACTTT. This sequence encodes CASKLASGTVNSPLHF. The variable domain in full, with the rest retrieved from reference TRBV5-5 and TRBJ1-6, is DAGVTQSPTHLIKTRGQQVTLRCSPISGHKSVSWYQQVLGQGPQFIFQYYEKEERGRGNFPDRFSARQFPNYSSELNVNALLLGDSALYLCASKLASGTVNSPLHFGNGTRLTVT.

The chain is built from TRBV27 and TRBJ1-1; 9 nucleotides line up with TRBD1. V dropped 3 bases and J dropped 3; count of bases not matched to a gene: 14. Germline assignment: CDR1 MNHEY and CDR2 SMNVEV (reference sequence). This CDR3 contains 18 residues. Written as DNA, the CDR3 is TGTGCCAGCAGTTTTTATACGACAGGGGGGCGCTTGTACACTGAAGCTTTCTTT. Translating it yields CASSFYTTGGRLYTEAFF.